The 31 T cell receptor beta chains below come from one sample, sequenced in a study of neurological immune-mediated disorders (dated by TCRdb to 2018 to 2020). Libraries were built with 5' RACE. TCRdb lists the instrument as Illumina HiSeq 2500. Starting from the raw public reads, TCRdb applied fastp trimming at Q25, assembled clones with MiXCR and retained in-frame beta chains. Every CDR3 protein is listed once, alongside the most common genes and DNA of its rows. The sample yields approximately 59,000 distinct CDR3 sequences; approximately 5.1% were counted once. About 5.3% of the sample is taken by the ten largest. The sequenced sample consisted of PBMCs. The receptors shown here come from a human donor with multiple sclerosis. The donor label of this sample is uncertain.

This clonotype came up many times. The gene calls are TRBV7-2 and TRBJ1-1; a weak D match, TRBD1 (6 bases). Trimming took 5 bases from V and 10 from J, leaving 20 bases between them. The CDR3 contains 14 residues. The germline V gene has CDR1 SGHTA and CDR2 FQGNSA. CDR3 sequence (DNA): TGTGCCAGCAGCCTAATGACAGGACCCTCCGGAGCTTTCTTT. This sequence encodes CASSLMTGPSGAFF.

This clonotype was recorded at least ten times. The gene calls are TRBV20-1 and TRBJ1-1; 10 bases are a match to TRBD1. Per germline, CDR1 DFQATT and CDR2 SNEGSKA (reference sequence). This CDR3 has 15 residues. After removal of 0 bases from V and 8 bases from J, the junction contained 9 bases not matched to a gene. The CDR3 here is CSARDSGTGVEEAFF. CDR3 nucleotides: TGCAGTGCTAGAGATTCCGGGACAGGGGTCGAAGAAGCTTTCTTT.

This clonotype was observed at least ten times. The chain links TRBV5-1 to TRBJ1-2; D remains ambiguous. Germline loops: CDR1 SGHRS, CDR2 YFSETQ. The CDR3 has 12 residues. V gave up 0 bases and J gave up 8 bases, with 8 bases separating them. The CDR3 here is CASSLAGRGYTF. CDR3 nucleotide sequence: TGCGCCAGCAGCTTGGCCGGGAGAGGCTACACCTTC.

Many counts were recorded for this clonotype. The chain recombines TRBV24-1 with TRBJ2-2, with a tentative D call TRBD1 (6 bases). V was clipped by 5 bases and J by 0 bases, with 12 bases between them. The CDR3 is made up of 16 amino acids. CDR1 and CDR2 from the germline V gene are KGHDR and SFDVKD. The chain's CDR3 is CATSVGGRANTGELFF. CDR3 DNA sequence: TGTGCCACCAGTGTTGGGGGCCGGGCGAACACCGGGGAGCTGTTTTTT.

This clonotype was seen ten or more times. This chain joins TRBV7-3 and TRBJ2-3; D uncertain. From germline, CDR1 is SGHTA and CDR2 FQGTGA. The V and J ends lost 3 bases and 0 bases respectively, with 10 bases between them. The CDR3 consists of 15 residues. In DNA form, the CDR3 reads TGTGCCAGCAGCTTTAACGGGCAGAGCACAGATACGCAGTATTTT. Encoded protein: CASSFNGQSTDTQYF.

This clonotype was detected many times. The V gene is TRBV18, the J gene TRBJ2-1; D may be TRBD1 (6 bases). Germline values: CDR1 KGHSH, CDR2 LQKENI. The CDR3 is 14 amino acids. Trimming stripped 6 bases from V and 7 bases from J, with 16 bases between. The CDR3 DNA is TGTGCCAGCTCTCAGGGGCACTCACCTAATGAGCAGTTCTTC. Encoded protein: CASSQGHSPNEQFF.

In its sample, this clonotype was seen many times. V and J are TRBV10-2 and TRBJ2-2, with no clear D. V was shortened by 3 bases and J by 1 base, with 6 bases between the two germline ends. Germline values: CDR1 WSHSY, CDR2 SAAADI. CDR3 length equals 14 residues. The CDR3 bases are TGCGCCAGCAGTGACAGACTGAACACCGGGGAGCTGTTTTTT. This codes for CASSDRLNTGELFF.

This clonotype appeared many times. The gene calls are TRBV3-1 and TRBJ2-3; TRBD2 agrees at 9 bases. Germline V gives CDR1 LGHDT, CDR2 YNNKEL (reference sequence). The CDR3 totals 17 residues. Trimming took 0 bases from V and 1 from J; bases not matched to a gene: 5. Written as DNA, the CDR3 is TGTGCCAGCAGCCAAGATCGGCGGGGGGGTGGCACAGATACGCAGTATTTT. It translates to CASSQDRRGGGTDTQYF.

This clonotype was counted ten times or more. The V gene is TRBV20-1, the J gene TRBJ1-2, with TRBD1 identical over 9 bases. This CDR3 is 15 amino acids long. Germline CDR1 reads DFQATT; CDR2 reads SNEGSKA (reference sequence). V gave up 1 base and J gave up 8 bases; unmatched junction bases: 11. The CDR3 DNA reads as TGCAGTGCTAGAGGTCTTCGGACAGGGGAAGGAGGCTACACCTTC. As protein: CSARGLRTGEGGYTF.

This clonotype has a count of ten or more. The rearrangement joins TRBV5-1 to TRBJ2-1; D unresolved. V was cut by 1 base and J by 9 bases, with 14 bases left in between. The CDR3 has 14 amino acids. Germline V lookup: CDR1 SGHRS, CDR2 YFSETQ. As DNA, the CDR3 is TGCGCCAGCAGCTTGACGAAAATACCGGGTGAGCAGTTCTTC. Translating it yields CASSLTKIPGEQFF.

This clonotype was found many times. The chain employs TRBV12-3 or TRBV12-4 and TRBJ2-7, with 7 bases that match TRBD1. This CDR3 region has 15 residues. The V segment lost 4 bases and the J segment 1 base; nucleotides outside the gene matches: 7. The CDR3 nucleotides are TGTGCCAGCAGTTCCCCTACGACAGGGTCCTACGAGCAGTACTTC. Translated, it gives CASSSPTTGSYEQYF.

This clonotype was seen ten or more times. The chain has TRBV20-1 and TRBJ2-3; 9 bases match TRBD2. Looked up from germline, CDR1 is DFQATT and CDR2 is SNEGSKA (reference sequence). This CDR3 is 14 amino acids long. V trimming: 3 bases; J trimming: 4 bases; junction bases outside the gene matches: 5. The CDR3, as DNA: TGCAGTGCTAGCCCAGCGGGGGGCGCAGATACGCAGTATTTT. Translation gives CSASPAGGADTQYF.

This clonotype was counted ten times or more. The chain joins TRBV3-1 to TRBJ2-1; TRBD2 might be the D (6 bases). Per the germline V gene, CDR1 is LGHDT and CDR2 is YNNKEL (reference sequence). This CDR3 contains 21 residues. The V end lost 2 bases, the J end lost 0 bases, and 26 bases lay between the germline ends. The chain's CDR3 is CASSQQLALRRRGYSYNEQFF. Here the CDR3 DNA reads TGTGCCAGCAGCCAACAATTGGCGTTAAGAAGGAGGGGCTACTCCTACAATGAGCAGTTCTTC.

This clonotype was counted many times. The chain combines TRBV7-2 with TRBJ1-4; D is ambiguous. The V end lost 1 base, the J end lost 3 bases, and 9 bases lay between the germline ends. Germline-derived CDR1 and CDR2 are SGHTA and FQGNSA. This CDR3 is built from 15 residues. CDR3 residues: CASSLGVEANEKLFF. In DNA form, the CDR3 reads TGTGCCAGCAGCTTAGGGGTGGAGGCTAATGAAAAACTGTTTTTT. Filled out from reference TRBV7-2 and TRBJ1-4, the complete variable domain reads GAGVSQSPSNKVTEKGKDVELRCDPISGHTALYWYRQSLGQGLEFLIYFQGNSAPDKSGLPSDRFSAERTGGSVSTLTIQRTQQEDSAVYLCASSLGVEANEKLFFGSGTQLSVL.

There are many counts of this clonotype. The V call is TRBV20-1, the J call TRBJ1-5; no reliable D call. Trimming took off 6 bases at V and 5 bases at J, with 17 bases between the two ends. CDR3 size: 14 residues. Germline loops: CDR1 DFQATT, CDR2 SNEGSKA (reference sequence). The CDR3 coding sequence is TGCAGTGCACTTCCTCCGGAGGCCCATCAGCCCCAGCATTTT. Protein product: CSALPPEAHQPQHF.

The sample holds many counts of this clonotype. The DNA of the CDR3 is TGTGCCATCAGTGGGAACATCGGGGGTTCTGGGGCCAACGTCCTGACTTTC. Its translation: CAISGNIGGSGANVLTF. V usage is TRBV10-3 and J usage is TRBJ2-6, with D perhaps matching TRBD2 (6 bases). CDR3 size: 17 residues. V shed 4 bases and J shed 1 base, with 14 bases lying between them. Germline-derived CDR1 and CDR2 are ENHRY and SYGVKD.

Points on this clonotype: The DNA is left out, because the CDR3 cannot be placed on it with certainty; the CDR3 is given as TCRdb lists it. The rearrangement links TRBV5-1 to TRBJ1-1; TRBD1 is the table's D call and was not checked against the DNA. The length of the CDR3 is 20 amino acids, counting both ends. CDR1 and CDR2 from the germline V gene are SGHRS and YFSETQ. The CDR3 is CASSFYICSTVTGLNTEAFF.

The rearrangement uses TRBV6-5 and TRBJ1-2, with D unresolved. Trimming cost V 0 bases and J 6 bases, with 11 bases left between them. Germline values: CDR1 MNHEY, CDR2 SVGAGI. The CDR3 length is 14 residues. This chain's CDR3 is CASSYSRSGDGYTF. The DNA of the CDR3 is TGTGCCAGCAGTTACTCAAGGAGCGGCGATGGCTACACCTTC.

The sample holds many counts of this clonotype. The chain employs TRBV5-1 and TRBJ2-2; D might be TRBD2 (6 bases). This CDR3 is built from 14 residues. V was clipped by 3 bases and J by 4 bases, with 10 bases between them. CDR1 and CDR2 (germline): SGHRS, YFSETQ. The CDR3 DNA sequence: TGCGCCAGCAGCTCAGAGCGGGCCACCGGGGAGCTGTTTTTT. The encoded protein is CASSSERATGELFF.

This clonotype showed up many times. The chain couples TRBV5-6 to TRBJ2-1; either TRBD1 or TRBD2 may fit D (6 bases each). Per the germline V gene, CDR1 is SGHDT and CDR2 is YYEEEE. The CDR3 covers 14 residues. The V and J ends lost 3 bases and 10 bases respectively, with 17 bases between them. The CDR3 reads CASSWGAGPLEQFF. CDR3 nucleotides: TGTGCCAGCAGCTGGGGGGCCGGACCCCTAGAGCAGTTCTTC.

This clonotype was picked up many times. CDR3 sequence: CASSLSGGPQRGEQYF. CDR3 nucleotides: TGTGCCAGCAGCCTTAGCGGGGGGCCCCAACGAGGAGAGCAGTACTTC. The chain uses TRBV7-3 and TRBJ2-7; 10 nucleotides align to TRBD2. Germline loops: CDR1 SGHTA, CDR2 FQGTGA. The CDR3 has 16 residues. Trimming removed 5 bases from V and 7 bases from J; junction bases left unmatched: 14.

The CDR3 region has the DNA TGTGCCAGCATCCGACATGTCACAGATACGCAGTATTTT. Translating it yields CASIRHVTDTQYF. V is TRBV6-1 and J is TRBJ2-3; D uncertain. V was pared by 7 bases and J by 2 bases, with 10 bases between. The CDR3 sequence is 13 residues long. Germline V gives CDR1 MNHNS, CDR2 SASEGT.

This clonotype was recorded at least ten times. The chain uses TRBV7-9 and TRBJ1-5; no clear D. The CDR3 is 14 amino acids. Germline V gene lookup returns CDR1 SEHNR and CDR2 FQNEAQ (reference sequence). V lost 5 bases to trimming and J lost 5 bases, with 13 bases between them. The CDR3 loop is CASSKYGDDQPQHF. The DNA of the CDR3 is TGTGCCAGCAGCAAATACGGGGATGATCAGCCCCAGCATTTT.

This clonotype came up many times. The V and J genes are TRBV6-6 and TRBJ1-1; no firm D call. The CDR3 is 14 residues long. Deletions cut 2 bases from V and 5 bases from J, with 12 bases between. From germline, CDR1 is MNHNY and CDR2 SVGAGI (reference sequence). CDR3 coding DNA: TGTGCCAGCAGTTACAAGGGTCGGGAGACTGAAGCTTTCTTT. Translating it yields CASSYKGRETEAFF.

This clonotype was counted ten times or more. This rearrangement joins TRBV7-9 to TRBJ2-5; D not resolved. Looked up from germline, CDR1 is SEHNR and CDR2 is FQNEAQ (reference sequence). CDR3 length: 14 residues. Trimming cost V 5 bases and J 3 bases, with 13 bases left between them. CDR3 in amino acids: CASSAWEKEETQYF. The CDR3 DNA is TGTGCCAGCAGCGCCTGGGAAAAAGAAGAGACCCAGTACTTC.

This clonotype is labeled as medium-sized (0.01 to 0.1%). This chain connects TRBV9 to TRBJ2-2, with a possible D match to TRBD1 (5 bases). The CDR3 covers 16 residues. CDR1 and CDR2 from the germline V gene are SGDLS and YYNGEE. V lost 4 bases and J 5 bases, leaving 18 bases between the germline ends. CDR3 DNA sequence: TGTGCCAGCAGCCCGCAGGGTCTAGGGGTTACCGGGGAGCTGTTTTTT. Its protein is CASSPQGLGVTGELFF.

In this sample, this clonotype turned up many times. The chain joins TRBV20-1 to TRBJ2-3; 9 nucleotides agree with TRBD2. This CDR3 has 13 residues. The germline V gene has CDR1 DFQATT and CDR2 SNEGSKA (reference sequence). V was pared by 5 bases and J by 6 bases, with 6 bases of the junction left unmatched. CDR3 loop: CSAGGAGGDTQYF. The DNA of the CDR3 is TGCAGTGCTGGAGGGGCGGGGGGGGATACGCAGTATTTT.

This clonotype was seen ten or more times. This chain links TRBV7-9 with TRBJ2-6; tentatively, D is TRBD2 (5 bases). CDR3 size: 15 residues. In germline, CDR1 is SEHNR, CDR2 FQNEAQ (reference sequence). V was cut by 5 bases and J by 0 bases, with 8 bases left in between. DNA for the CDR3: TGTGCCAGCAGCCTGAGGGTCTCTGGGGCCAACGTCCTGACTTTC. Translation: CASSLRVSGANVLTF.

This chain connects TRBV4-1 to TRBJ1-5, with TRBD1 matching 10 bases. The V segment lost 1 base and the J segment 4 bases; nucleotides outside the gene matches: 4. The CDR3 consists of 16 residues. Germline CDR1 reads MGHRA; CDR2 reads YSYEKL. The CDR3 protein is CASSQGLGQGNQPQHF. As DNA, the CDR3 is TGCGCCAGCAGCCAAGGGTTGGGACAGGGGAATCAGCCCCAGCATTTT.

The table lists this clonotype with many counts. The chain recombines TRBV7-8 with TRBJ2-2; D gene ambiguous. CDR1 is SGHVS and CDR2 is FQNEAQ in the germline V gene. CDR3 length equals 15 residues. Between the trimmed V and J ends, which lost 2 bases and 1 base, there was a span of 8 bases. CDR3 sequence (DNA): TGTGCCAGCAGCTTATTAGTCCTGAACACCGGGGAGCTGTTTTTT. Amino acid sequence: CASSLLVLNTGELFF.

This clonotype has at least ten counts. V gene TRBV4-2 combines with J gene TRBJ2-3; D is possibly TRBD2 (6 bases). From germline, CDR1 is LGHNA and CDR2 YNFKEQ. The CDR3 runs to 16 residues. The V end lost 1 base, the J end lost 1 base, and 12 bases lay between the germline ends. CDR3 DNA: TGTGCCAGCAGCCAAGTCTTTGCTAGCGGCACAGATACGCAGTATTTT. It yields the protein CASSQVFASGTDTQYF.